The rows below give T cell receptor beta chains drawn from one sample of a study of cytomegalovirus exposure and HLA in healthy donors. TCRdb keeps only in-frame clones here, not all; method: immunoSEQ multiplex PCR. The sample yields approximately 210,000 clones, 82% seen once. The sample comprised PBMCs. These receptors came from a man in his forties in good health and CMV-seropositive. CDR3s include the opening cysteine and the closing phenylalanine or tryptophan. Fields, in order: J gene, V gene, clone size, D gene, CDR3 DNA, CDR3 protein. D genes are given only for firm matches. Clone sizes are given selectively: once, few, many, or a class where the clone is expanded.

TRBJ2-7 TRBV10-2 - TRBD1 TGCGCCAGCAGTGGTGGACAGGGCTACGAGCAGTACTTC CASSGGQGYEQYF
TRBJ1-1 TRBV9 - - TGTGCCAGCAGCGTAGAAAGGGAGGGGACTGAAGCTTTCTTT CASSVEREGTEAFF
TRBJ2-1 TRBV10-1 - - TGCGCCAGCAGTGGATCCGGACAGTACAATGAGCAGTTCTTC CASSGSGQYNEQFF
TRBJ1-2 TRBV19 - - TGTGCCAGTACCCCACAGGGTGGCTATGGCTACACCTTC CASTPQGGYGYTF
TRBJ2-1 TRBV7-9 - - TGTGCCAGCAGCTTAGTATCGTGGGGCCCGGAATCCTACAATGAGCAGTTCTTC CASSLVSWGPESYNEQFF
TRBJ1-3 TRBV6-1 - - TGTGCCAGCAGTGAGGGCAGGGGTGGAAACACCATATATTTT CASSEGRGGNTIYF
TRBJ1-1 TRBV5-1 - - TGCGCCAGCACGAGGGAGGGGTTAACACTTATGAACACTGAAGCTTTCTTT CASTREGLTLMNTEAFF
TRBJ2-5 TRBV11-2 - - TGTGCCAGCAGCTTAGAGATCGCGCTAGCCCAGGGGGAGACCCAGTACTTC CASSLEIALAQGETQYF
TRBJ2-5 TRBV5-1 - - TGCGCCAGCAGTTACTCTCCCGGGACAATACAAGAGACCCAGTACTTC CASSYSPGTIQETQYF
TRBJ1-2 TRBV6-1 - - TGTGCCAGCATTCTGGACGGGGTTAACTATGGCTACACCTTC CASILDGVNYGYTF
TRBJ2-6 TRBV6-1 - TRBD1 TGTGCCAGCAGGCCAGGGGGCTCTGGGGCCAACGTCCTGACTTTC CASRPGGSGANVLTF
TRBJ1-3 TRBV30 - - TGTGCCTGGAAGGCAGGGCGGTCTGGAAACACCATATATTTT CAWKAGRSGNTIYF
TRBJ2-3 TRBV18 - - TGTGCCAGCTCACCAGAGAAGTATACGCAGTATTTT CASSPEKYTQYF
TRBJ1-1 TRBV25-1 - - TGTGCCAGCAGTCGGACTGTGAACACTGAAGCTTTCTTT CASSRTVNTEAFF
TRBJ1-2 TRBV15 - - TGTGCCACCAGCGGAGATACTCCTAACAGGGAACGCCGCGGCTACACCTTC CATSGDTPNRERRGYTF
TRBJ1-2 TRBV2 - TRBD1 TGTGCCAGCAGCGTAACAGGGGAGGCTGGTGGCTACACCTTC CASSVTGEAGGYTF
TRBJ2-5 TRBV13 - TRBD1 TGTGCCAGCAGCCCCGCCTACAGGGGCCCTGGGGAGACCCAGTACTTC CASSPAYRGPGETQYF
TRBJ1-2 TRBV4-2 - - TGTGCCAGCAGCCGAGAGGAGGGGATTGGGTACTATGGCTACACCTTC CASSREEGIGYYGYTF
TRBJ2-3 TRBV5-5 - - TGTGCCACACAGGTCACAGATACGCAGTATTTT CATQVTDTQYF
TRBJ1-5 TRBV7-9 - - TGTGCCAGCAGCTGGGGGCCTCAGCCCCAGCATTTT CASSWGPQPQHF
TRBJ2-7 TRBV27 - - TGTGCCAGCAGTTCGGGGGTAAGCTCCTACGAGCAGTACTTC CASSSGVSSYEQYF
TRBJ1-5 TRBV10-3 once - TGTGCCATCAGCCAACAAGGGGAAGTCCAGCATTTT CAISQQGEVQHF
TRBJ1-5 TRBV14 - TRBD1 TGTGCCAGCAGCCAAACAGGGGGTAGCAATCAGCCCCAGCATTTT CASSQTGGSNQPQHF
TRBJ2-7 TRBV10-3 - - TGTGCCATCAGTGGCGTACGGGTCTACGAGCAGTACTTC CAISGVRVYEQYF
TRBJ1-6 TRBV23-1 - TRBD1 TGCGCCAGCAGTCCGGGACAGGGGGCGCATAATTCACCCCTCCACTTT CASSPGQGAHNSPLHF
TRBJ2-3 TRBV2 - - TGTGCCAGCAGTGTGACTAGGTGGACAGATACGCAGTATTTT CASSVTRWTDTQYF
TRBJ2-7 TRBV11-2 - TRBD2 TGTGCCAGCAGCCTAGGGACTAGCGGTACACAGGAGCAGTACTTC CASSLGTSGTQEQYF
TRBJ2-3 TRBV11-3 - - TGTGCCAGCAGCTTAGGCGGCACAGATACGCAGTATTTT CASSLGGTDTQYF
TRBJ1-1 TRBV29-1 - - TGCAGCGCCCGTGGGGGGGCGCGGAACACTGAAGCTTTCTTT CSARGGARNTEAFF
TRBJ2-3 TRBV6-6 - - TGTGCCAGCAGTTACGACTCGGATACGCAGTATTTT CASSYDSDTQYF
TRBJ2-3 TRBV5-1 few TRBD1 TGCGCCAGCAGTTCCAATACAGGGGGCAGAGATACGCAGTATTTT CASSSNTGGRDTQYF
TRBJ2-1 TRBV6-1 few TRBD1 TGTGCCAGCAGTCGGGACAGGGGGCGATACAATGAGCAGTTCTTC CASSRDRGRYNEQFF
TRBJ1-5 TRBV18 - - TGTGCCAGCTCACCATCAGGGGTTGGGCAGCCCCAGCATTTT CASSPSGVGQPQHF
TRBJ2-2 TRBV7-6 - TRBD2 TGTGCCAGCAGCCCAGAAGCGGGAGGGCCCAGAACCGGGGAGCTGTTTTTT CASSPEAGGPRTGELFF
TRBJ1-1 TRBV15 - - TGTGCCACCAGCAGGGAGGAGGTTTCGAACACTGAAGCTTTCTTT CATSREEVSNTEAFF
TRBJ2-7 TRBV5-4 - TRBD1 TGTGCCAGCAGACAGGACAGGAGTTACGAGCAGTACTTC CASRQDRSYEQYF
TRBJ2-3 TRBV28 - - TGTGCCGCCACCGGAGTGACAGATACGCAGTATTTT CAATGVTDTQYF
TRBJ2-3 TRBV5-8 - - TGTGCCAGCAGCCCCTACGCAGATACGCAGTATTTT CASSPYADTQYF